This passage covers 11 T cell receptor beta chains from one sample sequenced in a study of CD8 T cells in ankylosing spondylitis. TCRdb reprocessed the 5' RACE reads with MiXCR, giving one entry per CDR3 protein. The sample consists of 300,000 to 400,000 distinct CDR3 sequences, around a tenth of them appearing once. The source material was blood, either unsorted or a sorted T cell fraction (not recorded which). The receptors come from a female donor with ankylosing spondylitis or in good health (not recorded which).

In its sample, this clonotype was seen many times. Relative to the germline gene, one junction end is altered; a read error may explain this. The rearrangement uses TRBV7-2 and TRBJ1-4; the match to TRBD1 covers 7 bases. The CDR3 loop spans 14 amino acids. Per germline, CDR1 SGHTA and CDR2 FQGNSA. The DNA of the CDR3 is TGTGCCAGCAGCCGGGTGGGGGGACAGAAAGAGTTCGATTTT. Encoded protein: CASSRVGGQKEFDF.

This clonotype was seen many times. The V gene is TRBV28, the J gene TRBJ2-3; D unresolved. The CDR3 has 14 amino acids. The germline V and J ends were trimmed by 2 bases and 2 bases, with 8 bases remaining between them. Germline CDR1 is MDHEN and CDR2 is SYDVKM. In nucleotides, the CDR3 is TGTGCCAGCAGTTTAGCAGGATTCACAGATACGCAGTATTTT. The encoded protein is CASSLAGFTDTQYF. Combining the CDR3 with reference TRBV28 and TRBJ2-3 gives the whole variable domain DVKVTQSSRYLVKRTGEKVFLECVQDMDHENMFWYRQDPGLGLRLIYFSYDVKMKEKGDIPEGYSVSREKKERFSLILESASTNQTSMYLCASSLAGFTDTQYFGPGTRLTVL.

This clonotype was counted ten times or more. V and J are TRBV27 and TRBJ2-1; 14 bases agree with TRBD2. The CDR3 runs to 17 residues. V was clipped by 2 bases and J by 1 base; unmatched bases: 1. Germline CDR1 is MNHEY and CDR2 is SMNVEV (reference sequence). CDR3 sequence: CASSLRTSGGSYNEQFF. Written as DNA, the CDR3 is TGTGCCAGCAGTTTACGGACTAGCGGGGGGTCCTACAATGAGCAGTTCTTC.

This clonotype was counted many times. The genes are TRBV5-1 and TRBJ1-2, with a tentative D call TRBD1 (6 bases). V gave up 3 bases and J gave up 6 bases, with 15 bases separating them. The CDR3 runs to 14 residues. Per germline, CDR1 SGHRS and CDR2 YFSETQ. The DNA for the CDR3 is TGCGCCAGCAGCTCCACAGGGTGGGTGAATGGCTACACCTTC. Amino acids: CASSSTGWVNGYTF.

This clonotype showed up many times. The chain links TRBV7-9 to TRBJ2-1, with TRBD1 matching over 8 bases. The CDR3 extends over 15 amino acids. Germline-derived CDR1 and CDR2 are SEHNR and FQNEAQ (reference sequence). V dropped 4 bases and J dropped 4; count of bases not matched to a gene: 6. The chain's CDR3 is CASSSTGVNYNEQFF. The CDR3 DNA sequence: TGTGCCAGCAGCTCGACAGGGGTCAATTACAATGAGCAGTTCTTC.

CDR3 residues: CSARLAGAYTGELFF. The CDR3 coding sequence is TGCAGTGCTAGGCTAGCGGGAGCGTACACCGGGGAGCTGTTTTTT. The chain joins TRBV20-1 to TRBJ2-2; the match to TRBD2 covers 10 bases. V lost 3 bases to trimming and J lost 3 bases; unmatched junction nucleotides: 4. This CDR3 is built from 15 residues. Germline assignment: CDR1 DFQATT and CDR2 SNEGSKA (reference sequence).

This clonotype showed up just a few times. The chain links TRBV5-1 to TRBJ2-7; no clear D. The CDR3 is 15 residues long. Trimming left V 7 bases short and J 0 bases short, with 17 bases between. Germline lookup yields CDR1 SGHRS and CDR2 YFSETQ. CDR3 region: CASANPLRASYEQYF. In DNA, the CDR3 is TGCGCCAGCGCTAATCCACTCCGGGCCTCCTACGAGCAGTACTTC.

This sequence joins TRBV10-3 and TRBJ1-1; D call uncertain. CDR3 length equals 14 residues. The V end lost 7 bases, the J end lost 0 bases, and 12 bases lay between the germline ends. The germline V gene encodes CDR1 ENHRY and CDR2 SYGVKD. CDR3 coding DNA: TGTGCCATCAAGTCGGGCCAGATGAACACTGAAGCTTTCTTT. Its protein is CAIKSGQMNTEAFF.

Ten or more counts support this clonotype. The rearrangement links TRBV20-1 to TRBJ1-2, with 12 bases matching TRBD1. The germline gives CDR1 DFQATT, CDR2 SNEGSKA (reference sequence). There are 19 residues in the CDR3. V lost 0 bases to trimming and J lost 1 base; unmatched junction nucleotides: 12. DNA of the CDR3: TGCAGTGCTAGAGATTCGGGACAGGGGGCAGCAGGCCTTAACTATGGCTACACCTTC. It codes for CSARDSGQGAAGLNYGYTF.

Turning to this clonotype: It may be a read error: a sequence one base away is much more abundant. The chain has TRBV6-5 and TRBJ2-3, with D perhaps TRBD1 (5 bases). The CDR3 length is 16 residues. Trimming cost V 0 bases and J 7 bases, with 17 bases left between them. Germline CDR1 reads MNHEY; CDR2 reads SVGAGI. CDR3 nucleotides: TGTGCCAGCAGTTACTCAGGGGTGGCGCTGGGATATACGCAGTATTTT. It is translated as CASSYSGVALGYTQYF.

This clonotype was observed at least ten times. V gene TRBV3-1 combines with J gene TRBJ2-7, with 7 bases fitting TRBD2. The CDR3 loop spans 14 amino acids. After removal of 1 base from V and 3 bases from J, the junction contained 3 bases not matched to a gene. Germline V lookup: CDR1 LGHDT, CDR2 YNNKEL (reference sequence). The CDR3 here is CASSQGLALYEQYF. The CDR3 DNA sequence: TGTGCCAGCAGCCAAGGACTAGCCCTCTACGAGCAGTACTTC.